This section outlines one T cell receptor (beta chain) sequence together with its context. In the source study's methods: Reference gene primer amplification in the assay estimated nucleated cell counts. The assay was immunoSEQ multiplex PCR, and TCRdb's table has in-frame clones only and misses some. V and J calls and clone size are given by that table; D and trimming were obtained from the DNA. Of about 59,000 clones listed, roughly 79% are singletons. This record belongs to a study of blood T cell repertoires in COVID-19. The overall study: COVID-19 samples from acute and convalescent phases originated in the United States, Italy and Spain. Sample material is recorded as cDNA or gDNA derived from T cells, B-cell-depleted T cells, or PBMCs.

From germline, CDR1 is SGHRS and CDR2 YFSETQ. V lost 0 bases to trimming and J lost 6 bases; unmatched junction nucleotides: 5. There are 17 residues in the CDR3. Input material: peripheral blood. The source of this sequence is a woman older than 75 with active or convalescent COVID-19. The rearrangement uses TRBV5-1 and TRBJ2-3; 15 bases are shared with TRBD2. The CDR3 coding sequence is TGCGCCAGCAGCTTGGCCGGGACTAGCGGGGGGTCTGATACGCAGTATTTT. Its protein product is CASSLAGTSGGSDTQYF. The variable domain in full, completed from reference TRBV5-1 and TRBJ2-3, reads KAGVTQTPRYLIKTRGQQVTLSCSPISGHRSVSWYQQTPGQGLQFLFEYFSETQRNKGNFPGRFSGRQFSNSRSEMNVSTLELGDSALYLCASSLAGTSGGSDTQYFGPGTRLTVL.